The following is a T cell receptor beta chain sequence with its context. Cohort placement rested on clinical history that participants reported themselves. The record originates from a study of blood T cell repertoires in COVID-19. Study information: T cells, B-cell-depleted T cells, or PBMCs supplied cDNA or gDNA.

Profiling relied on immunoSEQ multiplex PCR, and the TCRdb table lists in-frame clones only, not all of them. The data contain a few hundred thousand clones, around 85% of them singletons. This receptor was identified in a woman aged 50 to 60 in a cohort exposed to, infected with or recovered from COVID-19 (not recorded which). Sequencing was performed on PBMCs or T cells enriched from blood (not recorded which).

The CDR3 DNA reads as TGTGCCAGCATCCTCTTAGGGGGGGGATCGGCCTATAATTCACCCCTCCACTTT. Protein: CASILLGGGSAYNSPLHF. V gene TRBV6-4 combines with J gene TRBJ1-6; a possible D gene is TRBD1 (6 bases). The germline CDR1 and CDR2 sequences are MRHNA and SNTAGT. The CDR3 consists of 18 residues. The V and J ends lost 7 bases and 2 bases respectively, with 21 bases between them.